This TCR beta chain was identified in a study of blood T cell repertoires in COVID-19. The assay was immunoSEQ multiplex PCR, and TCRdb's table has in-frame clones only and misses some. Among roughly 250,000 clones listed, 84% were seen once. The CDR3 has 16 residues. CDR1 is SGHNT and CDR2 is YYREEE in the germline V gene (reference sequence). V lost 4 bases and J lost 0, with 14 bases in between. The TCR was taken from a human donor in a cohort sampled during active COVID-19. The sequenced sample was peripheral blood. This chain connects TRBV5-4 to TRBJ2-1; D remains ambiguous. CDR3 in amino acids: CASSPRGGSSYNEQFF. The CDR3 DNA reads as TGTGCCAGCAGCCCCCGTGGCGGCAGCTCCTACAATGAGCAGTTCTTC.